The 5 T cell receptor beta chains in this list originate from one sample, sequenced in a study. TCRdb reprocessed the RT-PCR reads with MiXCR, giving one entry per CDR3 protein. In the table there are about 680,000 distinct CDR3 sequences, over 12% of which are singletons. Material for sequencing was memory CD4+ T cells from blood. The receptors originated from a female donor in good health, serving as a healthy control.

This rearrangement joins TRBV6-1 to TRBJ2-2, with 7 bases that match TRBD1. CDR3 size: 17 residues. Germline V gene lookup returns CDR1 MNHNS and CDR2 SASEGT. V was pared by 5 bases and J by 2 bases, with 11 bases of the junction left unmatched. The CDR3 nucleotides are TGTGCCAGCAGTTCCCTGGGGACAGATCCAAACACCGGGGAGCTGTTTTTT. Translating it yields CASSSLGTDPNTGELFF.

The chain recombines TRBV11-1 with TRBJ1-1; the D gene is possibly TRBD1 (5 bases). This CDR3 comprises 15 residues. The V end was cut by 4 bases, the J end by 5 bases, with 17 bases between. CDR1 is SGHAT and CDR2 is FQDESV in the germline V gene (reference sequence). CDR3 bases: TGTGCCAGCAGCTCCCGTACGCCCAGGGATACTGAAGCTTTCTTT. Its translation: CASSSRTPRDTEAFF.

This clonotype was detected a few times. This chain links TRBV6-5 with TRBJ1-1; no clear D. The CDR3 covers 16 residues. Trimming removed 5 bases at V and 1 base at J, with 17 bases between. The germline CDR1 and CDR2 sequences are MNHEY and SVGAGI. The CDR3 nucleotides read TGTGCCAGCAGTAACCGGGTCTCATGGACGAACACTGAAGCTTTCTTT. Amino acids: CASSNRVSWTNTEAFF.

The CDR3 DNA follows: TGTGCCAGCAGTATACCTGGGGCCTCTGGAAACACCATATATTTT. It is translated as CASSIPGASGNTIYF. This chain links TRBV28 with TRBJ1-3; D may be TRBD1 (5 bases). Germline V gene sequence: CDR1 MDHEN, CDR2 SYDVKM. The CDR3 contains 15 residues. V was pared by 5 bases and J by 0 bases, with 11 bases between. Full variable domain (missing parts from reference TRBV28 and TRBJ1-3): DVKVTQSSRYLVKRTGEKVFLECVQDMDHENMFWYRQDPGLGLRLIYFSYDVKMKEKGDIPEGYSVSREKKERFSLILESASTNQTSMYLCASSIPGASGNTIYFGEGSWLTVV.

This chain links TRBV20-1 with TRBJ2-7, with D unclear. The CDR3 consists of 14 residues. Germline assignment: CDR1 DFQATT and CDR2 SNEGSKA (reference sequence). V dropped 3 bases and J dropped 4 bases, with 16 bases sitting between them. CDR3 in DNA: TGCAGTGCTAGTCCCCAGGAAGCTATTTACGAGCAGTACTTC. This encodes CSASPQEAIYEQYF.